This T cell receptor beta chain was captured by sequencing in a study of STAT5B mutations in CD4+ large granular lymphocyte leukemia. The CDR3 runs to 13 residues. Germline values: CDR1 LNHNV, CDR2 YYDKDF (reference sequence). The V and J ends lost 4 bases and 4 bases respectively, with 10 bases between them. Per the authors' pipeline: The detection floor for productive clonotype frequency was 2.59 x 10-5. Generated by immunoSEQ multiplex PCR, the TCRdb table keeps only in-frame clones and is missing some. That table supplies the V and J calls and clone size; D and trimming were determined from the DNA. Of fewer than 35,000 clones detected, about 71% appear once; the ten largest clones hold about 0.45%.

The chain uses TRBV15 and TRBJ1-2; D is undetermined. Sequencing was carried out using CD4+ T cells from blood buffy coats. The source is a human donor in good health. Written as DNA, the CDR3 is TGTGCCACCAGCATCGAGGGAACCTATGGCTACACCTTC. Residues: CATSIEGTYGYTF.